Each of the 30 T cell receptor beta chains below was sequenced from the same sample in a study of blood T cell repertoires in COVID-19. This table comes from immunoSEQ multiplex PCR, and its TCRdb copy is limited to in-frame clones, with some not included. The data show 84,000 or so clones, with 80% seen just once and around 12% held by the top ten. Material: peripheral blood. These receptors all stem from a woman aged 40 to 50 with active or convalescent COVID-19.

The chain employs TRBV4-3 and TRBJ2-5; 14 nucleotides align to TRBD2. V dropped 3 bases and J dropped 4; count of bases not matched to a gene: 4. The CDR3 totals 16 residues. Germline V gives CDR1 LGHNA, CDR2 YSLEER. The DNA of the CDR3 is TGCGCCAGCAGCCAGGGACTAGCGGGAGTAGGAGAGACCCAGTACTTC. Its translation: CASSQGLAGVGETQYF.

The V gene is TRBV11-3, the J gene TRBJ2-7; 8 bases map to TRBD2. The CDR3 has 15 amino acids. Germline trimming cut 5 bases from V and 3 bases from J; bases unmatched to any gene: 9. Germline loops: CDR1 SGHNT, CDR2 YENEEA. The CDR3 bases are TGTGCCAGCAGCCCAGGGCGGGAGGCGGACTACGAGCAGTACTTC. It codes for CASSPGREADYEQYF.

This clone was picked up a small number of times. The gene calls are TRBV5-6 and TRBJ2-7, with TRBD1 identical over 9 bases. J gave up 1 base and V 3 bases, and 11 bases lay outside the gene matches. CDR3 length: 17 residues. Germline CDR1 SGHDT, CDR2 YYEEEE. The CDR3 loop reads CASSWTRTGANSYEQYF. The CDR3 DNA reads as TGTGCCAGCAGCTGGACCCGGACAGGGGCAAATTCCTACGAGCAGTACTTC.

This clone was found once. This rearrangement joins TRBV28 to TRBJ1-5; D not resolved. Germline V gene lookup returns CDR1 MDHEN and CDR2 SYDVKM. The ends were cut back, 3 bases at V and 6 bases at J, with 9 bases in the middle. The CDR3 contains 13 residues. The CDR3 DNA follows: TGTGCCAGCAGTTTTCCCTTTTCTCAGCCCCAGCATTTT. Amino acids: CASSFPFSQPQHF.

The chain combines TRBV7-2 with TRBJ2-7; TRBD1 agrees at 8 bases. CDR3 length: 14 residues. Germline trimming cut 2 bases from V and 2 bases from J; bases unmatched to any gene: 2. CDR1 and CDR2 (germline): SGHTA, FQGNSA. DNA for the CDR3: TGTGCCAGCAGCTTACCAGGGGGCCCCTACGAGCAGTACTTC. The encoded protein is CASSLPGGPYEQYF. The entire variable domain, with the rest obtained from reference TRBV7-2 and TRBJ2-7, is as follows: GAGVSQSPSNKVTEKGKDVELRCDPISGHTALYWYRQSLGQGLEFLIYFQGNSAPDKSGLPSDRFSAERTGGSVSTLTIQRTQQEDSAVYLCASSLPGGPYEQYFGPGTRLTVT.

This rearrangement joins TRBV4-2 to TRBJ1-5; the match to TRBD1 covers 9 bases. The CDR3 has 15 amino acids. The ends lost 3 bases at V and 10 bases at J; junction bases unmatched: 10. CDR1 is LGHNA and CDR2 is YNFKEQ in the germline V gene. CDR3 sequence: CASSHEDRGILPQHF. CDR3 DNA: TGTGCCAGCAGCCATGAGGACAGGGGAATTCTTCCCCAGCATTTT.

This clone occurred once. The chain is built from TRBV19 and TRBJ2-5, with a possible D match to TRBD1 (6 bases). Trimming took off 6 bases at V and 1 base at J, with 9 bases between the two ends. The CDR3 is made up of 13 amino acids. Germline V gene sequence: CDR1 LNHDA, CDR2 SQIVND (reference sequence). The CDR3 here is CASSTGIQETQYF. The CDR3 region has the DNA TGTGCCAGTAGCACAGGGATCCAAGAGACCCAGTACTTC.

This rearrangement joins TRBV27 to TRBJ2-3; a weak D match, TRBD2 (5 bases). The germline gives CDR1 MNHEY, CDR2 SMNVEV (reference sequence). Trimming stripped 6 bases from V and 4 bases from J, with 8 bases between. CDR3 length: 12 residues. CDR3 in DNA: TGTGCCAGCAGGACGGAGGCAGATACGCAGTATTTT. The encoded protein is CASRTEADTQYF.

This clone was counted between two and nine times. The chain combines TRBV19 with TRBJ2-7, with 10 bases aligning to TRBD2. CDR3 length: 18 residues. Germline assignment: CDR1 LNHDA and CDR2 SQIVND (reference sequence). The V and J ends lost 0 bases and 2 bases, in that order; junction bases with no gene match: 10. CDR3 nucleotides: TGTGCCAGTAGTATAGATTCTAGCGGGAGTCTAGGTACCTACGAGCAGTACTTC. The encoded protein is CASSIDSSGSLGTYEQYF. Looking up the rest from reference TRBV19 and TRBJ2-7 gives the full variable domain: DGGITQSPKYLFRKEGQNVTLSCEQNLNHDAMYWYRQDPGQGLRLIYYSQIVNDFQKGDIAEGYSVSREKKESFPLTVTSAQKNPTAFYLCASSIDSSGSLGTYEQYFGPGTRLTVT.

This sequence joins TRBV7-2 and TRBJ1-1; D is uncertain. V gave up 4 bases and J gave up 5 bases, with 17 bases separating them. Per germline, CDR1 SGHTA and CDR2 FQGNSA. The CDR3 extends over 15 amino acids. CDR3 bases: TGTGCCAGCAGCTCCTCCGGGGAGGTTAGGACTGAAGCTTTCTTT. Translated, it gives CASSSSGEVRTEAFF.

This CDR3 is CASSPGRDQETQYF. The CDR3 region has the DNA TGTGCCAGCAGCCCGGGGAGGGATCAAGAGACCCAGTACTTC. The V and J genes are TRBV7-9 and TRBJ2-5; 7 bases agree with TRBD2. Losses at the gene ends were 5 bases for V and 2 bases for J; bases not matched to a gene: 5. The CDR3 is 14 residues long. Germline V gene sequence: CDR1 SEHNR, CDR2 FQNEAQ (reference sequence).

The chain has TRBV7-3 and TRBJ2-3; possible D gene TRBD2, 6 bases. V shed 1 base and J shed 3 bases, with 8 bases lying between them. The CDR3 is 14 residues long. Germline V gene sequence: CDR1 SGHTA, CDR2 FQGTGA. The CDR3 bases are TGTGCCAGCAGCTTAATGGGGGGAACAGATACGCAGTATTTT. This gives the protein CASSLMGGTDTQYF.

This clone is a singleton in its sample. V is TRBV2 and J is TRBJ2-3; 7 bases match TRBD2. There are 13 residues in the CDR3. V trimming: 6 bases; J trimming: 8 bases; junction bases outside the gene matches: 8. Germline CDR1 is SNHLY and CDR2 is FYNNEI. CDR3 residues: CASSWDYLGTQYF. The CDR3 DNA reads TGTGCCAGCAGCTGGGACTATCTAGGTACGCAGTATTTT.

The CDR3 bases are TGTGCCAGCAGCTTAGGGCAGGGGATCTCTGAAGCTTTCTTT. It specifies CASSLGQGISEAFF. This chain connects TRBV7-2 to TRBJ1-1, with D tentatively TRBD1 (6 bases). In germline, CDR1 is SGHTA, CDR2 FQGNSA. V lost 1 base to trimming and J lost 6 bases, with 12 bases between them. This CDR3 is built from 14 residues.

The chain has TRBV5-1 and TRBJ2-1, with 12 nucleotides matching TRBD1. CDR1 is SGHRS and CDR2 is YFSETQ in the germline V gene. The CDR3 runs to 16 residues. V shed 0 bases and J 5 bases; nucleotides not matched to a gene: 3. The CDR3 region is CASSLGGTGGHNEQFF. The CDR3 bases are TGCGCCAGCAGCTTGGGAGGGACAGGGGGCCACAATGAGCAGTTCTTC.

The gene calls are TRBV19 and TRBJ2-2; 9 bases agree with TRBD2. Germline V gene data show CDR1 as LNHDA and CDR2 as SQIVND (reference sequence). The junction had 7 bases not matched to a gene; V was cut back by 7 bases and J by 7 bases. The CDR3 is made up of 14 amino acids. The CDR3 spells CASMGLAGNGELFF. Written as DNA, the CDR3 is TGTGCCAGTATGGGGCTAGCGGGAAACGGGGAGCTGTTTTTT.

The chain carries TRBV5-1 and TRBJ2-7, with D perhaps TRBD1 (5 bases). The CDR3 sequence is 14 residues long. CDR1 is SGHRS and CDR2 is YFSETQ in the germline V gene. Trimming cost V 0 bases and J 4 bases, with 11 bases left between them. The CDR3 region has the DNA TGCGCCAGCAGCTTGGGTCTGGGGCGATACGAGCAGTACTTC. It codes for CASSLGLGRYEQYF. Based on the CDR3 plus reference TRBV5-1 and TRBJ2-7, the full variable domain is KAGVTQTPRYLIKTRGQQVTLSCSPISGHRSVSWYQQTPGQGLQFLFEYFSETQRNKGNFPGRFSGRQFSNSRSEMNVSTLELGDSALYLCASSLGLGRYEQYFGPGTRLTVT.

This chain connects TRBV19 to TRBJ2-3; 7 bases fit TRBD2. The CDR3 contains 15 residues. Germline CDR1 and CDR2: LNHDA and SQIVND (reference sequence). Losses at the gene ends were 0 bases for V and 5 bases for J; bases not matched to a gene: 5. The DNA of the CDR3 is TGTGCCAGTAGTATAGATCGGGGGGAAGGAGATACGCAGTATTTT. It translates to CASSIDRGEGDTQYF.

The chain joins TRBV3-1 (or the pseudogene TRBV3-2) to TRBJ2-2; D remains ambiguous. Germline V lookup: CDR1 LGHDT, CDR2 YNNKEL (reference sequence). The ends were cut back, 1 base at V and 6 bases at J, with 9 bases in the middle. The CDR3 is made up of 14 amino acids. Here the CDR3 reads CASSQARKSGELFF. The CDR3 region has the DNA TGTGCCAGCAGCCAAGCTAGGAAATCCGGGGAGCTGTTTTTT.

The rearrangement joins TRBV5-1 to TRBJ2-3, with 7 bases lining up with TRBD2. J lost 2 bases, V lost 1 base, and 7 bases had no gene match. CDR3 length: 16 residues. From germline, CDR1 is SGHRS and CDR2 YFSETQ. This CDR3 is CASSLYPSGNTDTQYF. The CDR3 DNA follows: TGCGCCAGCAGCTTGTATCCTAGCGGAAACACAGATACGCAGTATTTT.

The sample holds a few counts of this clone. The chain is built from TRBV4-2 and TRBJ1-1, with 10 positions matching TRBD1. This CDR3 has 16 amino acids. Germline values: CDR1 LGHNA, CDR2 YNFKEQ. The V and J ends lost 0 bases and 4 bases, in that order; junction bases with no gene match: 5. In DNA form, the CDR3 reads TGTGCCAGCAGCCAAGATCGACAGGGGGCCTTCACTGAAGCTTTCTTT. This codes for CASSQDRQGAFTEAFF.

The chain links TRBV27 to TRBJ2-6, with TRBD1 matching over 8 bases. The CDR3 consists of 17 residues. V lost 9 bases and J lost 1; bases outside the gene matches: 11. Per the germline V gene, CDR1 is MNHEY and CDR2 is SMNVEV (reference sequence). The CDR3 coding sequence is TGTGCCAGACACCGCAGGGGGCGTTTTTCTGGGGCCAACGTCCTGACTTTC. Translation gives CARHRRGRFSGANVLTF.

The chain links TRBV5-4 to TRBJ2-5, with D perhaps matching TRBD1 (5 bases). V dropped 2 bases and J dropped 2 bases, with 22 bases sitting between them. Germline CDR1 and CDR2: SGHNT and YYREEE (reference sequence). This CDR3 spans 18 amino acids. The CDR3 DNA sequence: TGTGCCAGCAGCTTAGTGGGCGCGGCAGGGTGGGGACAAGAGACCCAGTACTTC. The encoded protein is CASSLVGAAGWGQETQYF.

This chain links TRBV13 with TRBJ2-7; a possible D gene is TRBD1 (5 bases). The germline V and J ends were trimmed by 4 bases and 7 bases, with 20 bases remaining between them. The CDR3 runs 15 residues. The V gene's germline CDR1 is PRHDT and CDR2 FYEKMQ (reference sequence). The CDR3 reads CASSSRKEQEWEQYF. The CDR3 region has the DNA TGTGCCAGCAGCTCCCGCAAAGAACAGGAGTGGGAGCAGTACTTC.

The chain employs TRBV28 and TRBJ2-1; weak D call: TRBD2 (6 bases). The germline CDR1 and CDR2 sequences are MDHEN and SYDVKM. There are 18 residues in the CDR3. Trimming removed 3 bases from V and 6 bases from J, with 24 bases in between. DNA of the CDR3: TGTGCCAGCAGTTTCTACTCGGTCCGGGACTCTAGGGGCAATGAGCAGTTCTTC. Protein product: CASSFYSVRDSRGNEQFF.

The chain combines TRBV29-1 with TRBJ1-6, with 11 positions matching TRBD1. The length of the CDR3 is 15 residues. Germline assignment: CDR1 SQVTM and CDR2 ANQGSEA. V gave up 5 bases and J gave up 11 bases; unmatched junction bases: 11. CDR3 DNA sequence: TGCAGCGTTTTGGACAGGGGGCTCTGCATTGCACCCCTCCACTTT. Its translation: CSVLDRGLCIAPLHF.

V is TRBV28 and J is TRBJ2-4; 10 bases are a match to TRBD2. Germline V gene sequence: CDR1 MDHEN, CDR2 SYDVKM. This CDR3 is built from 15 residues. V lost 10 bases and J lost 1; bases outside the gene matches: 7. The CDR3 spells CATFGLAVAKNIQYF. CDR3 DNA sequence: TGTGCCACCTTTGGACTAGCGGTTGCCAAAAACATTCAGTACTTC.

The rearrangement links TRBV4-2 to TRBJ2-7, with TRBD2 matching over 8 bases. This CDR3 contains 14 residues. Germline V gene lookup returns CDR1 LGHNA and CDR2 YNFKEQ. V lost 4 bases and J lost 2; bases outside the gene matches: 4. CDR3 region: CASSPGGPTYEQYF. The CDR3 nucleotides read TGTGCCAGCAGCCCGGGAGGGCCCACCTACGAGCAGTACTTC.

The V call is TRBV19, the J call TRBJ1-1; 7 bases line up with TRBD1. Germline CDR1 is LNHDA and CDR2 is SQIVND (reference sequence). CDR3 length: 13 residues. The trim removed 7 bases at V and 4 bases at J, leaving 6 bases unmatched. Here the CDR3 reads CASTLTGTTEAFF. The CDR3 region has the DNA TGTGCCAGTACCCTGACAGGGACCACTGAAGCTTTCTTT.

The chain joins TRBV7-9 to TRBJ2-3, with D maybe TRBD1 (5 bases). The V end was cut by 3 bases, the J end by 2 bases, with 6 bases between. CDR3 size: 13 residues. Germline CDR1 SEHNR, CDR2 FQNEAQ (reference sequence). This CDR3 is CASSFRVTDTQYF. The CDR3 DNA sequence: TGTGCCAGCAGCTTCAGGGTCACAGATACGCAGTATTTT.